The 13 T cell receptor beta chains listed next were all sequenced from one sample in a study of T cells in Graves' hyperthyroidism and ophthalmopathy. Amplification targeted TCR beta CDR3 regions from RNA transcripts. A set of HTBI primers served as the primers for a first-round RT-PCR of the TCR CDR3. One entry per CDR3 protein, called by TCRdb with MiXCR from the multiplex PCR reads. The sample includes nearly 750,000 distinct CDR3 sequences, 30% to 40% seen only once; the top ten take 31%. The sequenced sample consisted of blood. The receptors derive from a woman aged 40 to 50 with Graves' hyperthyroidism.

This clonotype was seen a few times. This sequence joins TRBV6-5 and TRBJ1-2; D not certain. This CDR3 has 15 amino acids. Trimming took off 2 bases at V and 0 bases at J, with 10 bases between the two ends. Germline CDR1 MNHEY, CDR2 SVGAGI. The CDR3 region is CASSYREAPNYGYTF. The CDR3 region has the DNA TGTGCCAGCAGTTACCGGGAGGCCCCTAACTATGGCTACACCTTC.

This clonotype was found a few times. The DNA for the CDR3 is TGTGCCAGCGGGGGGGACGGGAGGAACTATGGCTACACCTTC. It codes for CASGGDGRNYGYTF. J is TRBJ1-2 and V is TRBV6-5; D might be TRBD1 (5 bases). Germline assignment: CDR1 MNHEY and CDR2 SVGAGI. CDR3 length equals 14 residues. The V end lost 8 bases, the J end lost 2 bases, and 15 bases lay between the germline ends.

Note on this clonotype: Germline is not matched at one junction end, which may reflect a read error. The chain recombines TRBV7-9 with TRBJ2-7, with 9 positions matching TRBD1. The CDR3 covers 16 residues. From germline, CDR1 is SEHNR and CDR2 FQNEAQ (reference sequence). In DNA, the CDR3 is TGTGCCAGCAGCGGTCTGGGACAGGGTGACTCCTACGAGCAGCACTTC. This sequence encodes CASSGLGQGDSYEQHF.

This clonotype was counted a few times. The chain recombines TRBV7-9 with TRBJ2-2, with TRBD2 matching 12 bases. The V gene's germline CDR1 is SEHNR and CDR2 FQNEAQ (reference sequence). J was trimmed by 6 bases and V by 5 bases; bases with no gene match: 13. The CDR3 contains 18 residues. The CDR3 spells CASSPVTSGRMAPGELFF. The DNA for the CDR3 is TGTGCCAGCAGCCCGGTGACTAGCGGGAGAATGGCACCCGGGGAGCTGTTTTTT.

For the CDR3, the DNA is TGTGCCAGCAGTTTAGACAGCTTTAACACTGAAGCTTTCTTT. Protein: CASSLDSFNTEAFF. V usage is TRBV12-3 or TRBV12-4 and J usage is TRBJ1-1; D call uncertain. V shed 1 base and J shed 2 bases, with 8 bases lying between them. The CDR3 is 14 residues long.

The DNA of the CDR3 is TGTGCCAGCAGCTTAAACGTAGGGGGCGGTAACACCATATATTTT. Protein sequence: CASSLNVGGGNTIYF. The chain employs TRBV5-8 and TRBJ1-3; 7 nucleotides align to TRBD1. V lost 2 bases to trimming and J lost 7 bases; unmatched junction nucleotides: 9. Germline V gene lookup returns CDR1 SGHTS and CDR2 YDEGEE. CDR3 length equals 15 residues.

At least ten counts were recorded for this clonotype. The chain uses TRBV7-9 and TRBJ2-6; no clear D. V was clipped by 3 bases and J by 1 base, with 10 bases between them. Germline V gives CDR1 SEHNR, CDR2 FQNEAQ (reference sequence). CDR3 size: 16 residues. DNA for the CDR3: TGTGCCAGCAGCTTTTTAGGGTTGTCTGGGGCCAACGTCCTGACTTTC. Translating gives CASSFLGLSGANVLTF.

This clonotype was picked up many times. The chain links TRBV2 to TRBJ1-2; 8 nucleotides agree with TRBD1. CDR3 size: 14 residues. The trim removed 1 base at V and 8 bases at J, leaving 6 bases unmatched. Germline V lookup: CDR1 SNHLY, CDR2 FYNNEI. The CDR3 region has the DNA TGTGCCAGCAGTGAAGGCTACAGGGGGAGCGGCTACACCTTC. Residues: CASSEGYRGSGYTF.

This clonotype has just a few counts. This chain uses TRBV9 with TRBJ2-7; tentative D call: TRBD2 (5 bases). The CDR3 runs to 13 residues. Per the germline V gene, CDR1 is SGDLS and CDR2 is YYNGEE. The ends were cut back, 0 bases at V and 1 base at J, with 5 bases in the middle. CDR3 sequence: CASSVAGSYEQYF. CDR3 in DNA: TGTGCCAGCAGCGTAGCGGGGTCCTACGAGCAGTACTTC.

Concerning this clonotype: This sequence may be a read error, since a much larger clone differs from it by one base. V and J are TRBV10-3 and TRBJ2-7, with D possibly matching TRBD2 (5 bases). TRBJ2-1 explains the end of the DNA better; the J call may be wrong. This CDR3 contains 12 residues. The germline gives CDR1 ENHRY, CDR2 SYGVKD. CDR3 protein: CAISPEGYEQFF. In DNA, the CDR3 is TGTGCCATCAGTCCAGAGGGATACGAGCAGTTCTTC.

This clonotype was detected many times. This rearrangement joins TRBV7-2 to TRBJ2-5; D might be TRBD2 (5 bases). Germline V lookup: CDR1 SGHTA, CDR2 FQGNSA. CDR3 size: 13 residues. Trimming took 5 bases from V and 5 from J, leaving 12 bases between them. The CDR3 coding sequence is TGTGCCAGCAGCAGAGGACTGGGGGAGACCCAGTACTTC. It translates to CASSRGLGETQYF.

This chain uses TRBV2 with TRBJ1-6; 7 bases align to TRBD1. Looked up from germline, CDR1 is SNHLY and CDR2 is FYNNEI. CDR3 length: 16 residues. The V gene end was trimmed by 1 base and the J gene end by 4 bases; junction bases not matched to a gene: 4. CDR3 residues: CASSEEGQRYNSPLHF. The DNA of the CDR3 is TGTGCCAGCAGTGAAGAGGGACAGAGGTATAATTCACCCCTCCACTTT.

The V gene is TRBV4-3, the J gene TRBJ1-3; TRBD1 is a possible D gene (6 bases). CDR1 LGHNA and CDR2 YSLEER come from the germline V gene. The V end was cut by 7 bases, the J end by 0 bases, with 16 bases between. The CDR3 sequence is 16 residues long. The CDR3 DNA sequence: TGCGCCAGCAAAAGGGACCTGGACAGCTCTGGAAACACCATATATTTT. Protein product: CASKRDLDSSGNTIYF.